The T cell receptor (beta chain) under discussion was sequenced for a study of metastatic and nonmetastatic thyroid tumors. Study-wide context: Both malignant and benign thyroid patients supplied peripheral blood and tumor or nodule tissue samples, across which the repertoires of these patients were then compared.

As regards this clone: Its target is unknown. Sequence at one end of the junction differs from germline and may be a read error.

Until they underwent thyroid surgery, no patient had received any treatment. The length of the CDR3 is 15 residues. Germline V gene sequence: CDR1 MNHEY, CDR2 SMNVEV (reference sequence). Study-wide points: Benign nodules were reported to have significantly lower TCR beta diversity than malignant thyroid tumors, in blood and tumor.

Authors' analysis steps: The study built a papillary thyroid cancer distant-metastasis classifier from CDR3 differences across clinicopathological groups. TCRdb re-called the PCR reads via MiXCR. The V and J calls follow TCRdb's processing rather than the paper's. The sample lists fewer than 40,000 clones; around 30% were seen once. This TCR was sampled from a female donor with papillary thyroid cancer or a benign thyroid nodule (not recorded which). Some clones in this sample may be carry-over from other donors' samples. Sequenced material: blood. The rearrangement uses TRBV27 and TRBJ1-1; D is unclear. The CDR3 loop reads CASRPSGSPSVQAFF. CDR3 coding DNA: TGTGCCAGCAGGCCGTCCGGGAGTCCTTCGGTGCAAGCATTCTTT.